Below, 4 T cell receptor beta chains from the same sample are listed, as sequenced in a study of cytomegalovirus exposure and HLA in healthy donors. PCR was performed using 60 Vbeta and 13 Jbeta primers. Assay: immunoSEQ multiplex PCR; the TCRdb copy retains only in-frame clones and omits some. Of under 200,000 clones detected, around four fifths appear once; the ten largest clones hold 1%. The sample comprised PBMCs. Every receptor here comes from a woman in her forties or fifties in good health and CMV-seropositive.

This clone was seen more than once but under ten times. The chain links TRBV29-1 to TRBJ2-5; D remains ambiguous. Deletions cut 3 bases from V and 2 bases from J, with 7 bases between. CDR1 and CDR2 (germline): SQVTM, ANQGSEA. This CDR3 spans 12 amino acids. In nucleotides, the CDR3 is TGCAGCGTTGAGGTCGGTCAAGAGACCCAGTACTTC. Amino acids: CSVEVGQETQYF.

The rearrangement links TRBV4-1 to TRBJ2-7, with 10 bases aligning to TRBD1. In germline, CDR1 is MGHRA, CDR2 YSYEKL. The CDR3 sequence is 15 residues long. The J segment lost 4 bases and the V segment lost 1 base, leaving 4 bases of the junction unmatched. This chain's CDR3 is CASSQVADRGYEQYF. CDR3 in DNA: TGCGCCAGCAGCCAAGTCGCGGACAGGGGGTACGAGCAGTACTTC.

The chain carries TRBV14 and TRBJ1-2; TRBD1 might be the D (5 bases). Trimming stripped 3 bases from V and 7 bases from J, with 21 bases between. The CDR3 is made up of 16 amino acids. Germline V gene sequence: CDR1 SGHDN, CDR2 FVKESK. CDR3 bases: TGTGCCAGCAGCCAGACAATTCACCGGGCAAGGGGTGGCTACACCTTC. It yields the protein CASSQTIHRARGGYTF. The variable domain in full, completed from reference TRBV14 and TRBJ1-2, reads EAGVTQFPSHSVIEKGQTVTLRCDPISGHDNLYWYRRVMGKEIKFLLHFVKESKQDESGMPNNRFLAERTGGTYSTLKVQPAELEDSGVYFCASSQTIHRARGGYTFGSGTRLTVV.

The chain employs TRBV5-1 and TRBJ2-3; TRBD1 might be the D (5 bases). CDR1 SGHRS and CDR2 YFSETQ come from the germline V gene. The CDR3 consists of 15 residues. V was clipped by 0 bases and J by 6 bases, with 14 bases between them. The chain's CDR3 is CASSLEGNPADTQYF. DNA for the CDR3: TGCGCCAGCAGCTTGGAGGGGAACCCAGCGGATACGCAGTATTTT.